The sequence of this TCR beta chain was determined in a study of T cells after yellow fever vaccination. They built TCR cDNA with 5'RACE template switching, a step that put in a universal primer site and UMIs. TCRdb reprocessed the 5' RACE reads via MiXCR and lists one record per CDR3 protein. This repertoire shows roughly 500,000 distinct CDR3 sequences, 15% to 20% found once; its top ten account for over 11%. General study results and limits: Clonotype sharing between CD4 and CD8 compartments was small. Most clones from primary vaccination were detected again post-booster (almost 98% CD4, about 85% CD8). A secondary response was less intense yet reached its peak sooner, at day 5 versus 15.

Remarks on this clonotype: Its antigen is not known.

Germline loops: CDR1 ENHRY, CDR2 SYGVKD. The trim removed 9 bases at V and 4 bases at J, leaving 6 bases unmatched. The CDR3 contains 13 residues. The material sequenced was PBMCs, taken 15 days after the yellow fever booster vaccination. This chain links TRBV10-3 with TRBJ2-7, with TRBD1 identical over 10 bases. The source of this sequence is a man aged 25 to 40 who received the YFV17D yellow fever vaccine. The CDR3: CAIGQGGTYEQYF. CDR3 bases: TGTGCCATAGGACAGGGGGGTACATACGAGCAGTACTTC.